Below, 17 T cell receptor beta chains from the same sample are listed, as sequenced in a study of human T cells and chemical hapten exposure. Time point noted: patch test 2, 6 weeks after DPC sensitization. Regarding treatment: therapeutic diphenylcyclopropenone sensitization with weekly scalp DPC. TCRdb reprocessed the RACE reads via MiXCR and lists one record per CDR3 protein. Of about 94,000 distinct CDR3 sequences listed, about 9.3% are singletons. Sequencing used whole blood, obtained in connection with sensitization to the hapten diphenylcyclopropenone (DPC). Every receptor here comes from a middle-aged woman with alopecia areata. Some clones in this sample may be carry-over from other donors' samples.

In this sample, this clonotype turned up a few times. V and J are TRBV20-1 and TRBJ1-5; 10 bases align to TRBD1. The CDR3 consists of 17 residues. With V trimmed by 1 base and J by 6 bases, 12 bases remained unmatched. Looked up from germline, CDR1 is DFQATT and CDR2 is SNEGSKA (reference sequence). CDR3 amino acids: CSARVPTGTGVGQPQHF. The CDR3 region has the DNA TGCAGTGCTAGAGTCCCTACCGGGACAGGGGTTGGTCAGCCCCAGCATTTT.

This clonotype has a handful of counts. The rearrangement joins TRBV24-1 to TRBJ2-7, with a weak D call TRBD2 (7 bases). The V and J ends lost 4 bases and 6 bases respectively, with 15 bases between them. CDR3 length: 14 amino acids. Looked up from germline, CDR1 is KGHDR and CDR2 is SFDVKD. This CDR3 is CATSDPRGGIEQYF. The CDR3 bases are TGTGCCACCAGTGACCCCAGGGGAGGGATCGAGCAGTACTTC.

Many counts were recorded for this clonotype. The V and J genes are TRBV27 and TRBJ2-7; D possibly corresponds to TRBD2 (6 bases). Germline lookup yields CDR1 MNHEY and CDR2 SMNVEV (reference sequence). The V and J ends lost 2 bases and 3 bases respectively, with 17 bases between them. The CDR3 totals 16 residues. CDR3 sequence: CASSLAAGRRIYEQYF. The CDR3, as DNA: TGTGCCAGCAGTTTAGCCGCCGGGAGAAGAATCTACGAGCAGTACTTC.

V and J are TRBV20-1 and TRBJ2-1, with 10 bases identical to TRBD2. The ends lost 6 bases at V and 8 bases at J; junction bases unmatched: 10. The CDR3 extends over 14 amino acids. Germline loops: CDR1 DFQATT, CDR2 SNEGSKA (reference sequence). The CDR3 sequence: CSAGAASGSYEQFF. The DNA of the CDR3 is TGCAGTGCAGGGGCGGCTAGCGGGAGCTATGAGCAGTTCTTC.

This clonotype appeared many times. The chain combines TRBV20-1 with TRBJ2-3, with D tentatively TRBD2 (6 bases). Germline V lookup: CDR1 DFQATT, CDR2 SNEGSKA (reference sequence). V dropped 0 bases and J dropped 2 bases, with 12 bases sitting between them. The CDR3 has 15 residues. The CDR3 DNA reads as TGCAGTGCTAGAGATTTGCGGGAATCCACAGATACGCAGTATTTT. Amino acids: CSARDLRESTDTQYF.

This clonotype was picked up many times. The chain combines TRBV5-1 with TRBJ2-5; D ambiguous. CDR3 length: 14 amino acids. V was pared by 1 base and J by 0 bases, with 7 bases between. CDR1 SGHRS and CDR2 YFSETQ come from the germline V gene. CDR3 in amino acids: CASSLSTDQETQYF. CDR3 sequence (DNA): TGCGCCAGCAGCTTGTCAACAGACCAAGAGACCCAGTACTTC.

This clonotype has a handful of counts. CDR3 DNA sequence: TGTGCCAGCAGTTACGGTCCGCCGTCGGTCTCTGGAAACACCATATATTTT. This gives the protein CASSYGPPSVSGNTIYF. The chain employs TRBV6-5 and TRBJ1-3; D gene ambiguous. This CDR3 has 17 residues. Germline lookup yields CDR1 MNHEY and CDR2 SVGAGI. With 2 bases removed from V and 0 bases from J, the gap between germline ends came to 14 bases.

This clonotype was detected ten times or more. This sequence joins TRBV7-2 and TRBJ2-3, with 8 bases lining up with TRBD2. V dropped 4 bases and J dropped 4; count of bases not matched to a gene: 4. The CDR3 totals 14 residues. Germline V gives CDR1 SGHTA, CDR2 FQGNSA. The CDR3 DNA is TGTGCCAGCAGCTCGGGGACTAGTCCAGATACGCAGTATTTT. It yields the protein CASSSGTSPDTQYF. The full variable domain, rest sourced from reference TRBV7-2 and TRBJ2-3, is GAGVSQSPSNKVTEKGKDVELRCDPISGHTALYWYRQSLGQGLEFLIYFQGNSAPDKSGLPSDRFSAERTGGSVSTLTIQRTQQEDSAVYLCASSSGTSPDTQYFGPGTRLTVL.

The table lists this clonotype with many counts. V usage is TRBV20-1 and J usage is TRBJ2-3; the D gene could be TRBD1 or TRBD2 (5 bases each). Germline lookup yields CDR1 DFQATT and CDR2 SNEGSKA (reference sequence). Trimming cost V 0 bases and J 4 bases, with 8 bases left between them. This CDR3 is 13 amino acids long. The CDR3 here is CSARDEGPDTQYF. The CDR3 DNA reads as TGCAGTGCTAGAGATGAGGGGCCAGATACGCAGTATTTT.

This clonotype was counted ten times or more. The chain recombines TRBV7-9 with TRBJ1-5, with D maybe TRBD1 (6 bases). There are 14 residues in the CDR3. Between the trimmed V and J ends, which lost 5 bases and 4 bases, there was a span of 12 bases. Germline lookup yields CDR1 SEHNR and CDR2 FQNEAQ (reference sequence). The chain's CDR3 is CASSPGQFNQPQHF. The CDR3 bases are TGTGCCAGCAGCCCCGGACAGTTTAATCAGCCCCAGCATTTT.

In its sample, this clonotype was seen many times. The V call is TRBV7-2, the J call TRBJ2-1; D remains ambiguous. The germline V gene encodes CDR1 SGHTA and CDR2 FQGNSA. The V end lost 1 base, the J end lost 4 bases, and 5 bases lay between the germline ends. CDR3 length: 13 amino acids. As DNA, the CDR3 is TGTGCCAGCAGCTTAGTACGATACAATGAGCAGTTCTTC. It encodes CASSLVRYNEQFF.

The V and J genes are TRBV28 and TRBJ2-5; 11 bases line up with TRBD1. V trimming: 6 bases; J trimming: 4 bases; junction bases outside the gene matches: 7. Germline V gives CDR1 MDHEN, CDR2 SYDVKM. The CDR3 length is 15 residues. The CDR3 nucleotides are TGTGCCAGCAGAGCCCCCGGGACAGGGGGAGAGACCCAGTACTTC. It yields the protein CASRAPGTGGETQYF.

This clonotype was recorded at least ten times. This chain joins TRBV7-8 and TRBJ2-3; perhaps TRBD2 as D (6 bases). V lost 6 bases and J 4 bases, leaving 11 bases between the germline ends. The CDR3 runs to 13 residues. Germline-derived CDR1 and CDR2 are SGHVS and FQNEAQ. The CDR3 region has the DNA TGTGCCAGCAGGATGGGAGGTGCAGATACGCAGTATTTT. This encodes CASRMGGADTQYF. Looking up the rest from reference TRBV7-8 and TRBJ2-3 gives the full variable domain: GAGVSQSPRYKVAKRGQDVALRCDPISGHVSLFWYQQALGQGPEFLTYFQNEAQLDKSGLPSDRFFAERPEGSVSTLKIQRTQQEDSAVYLCASRMGGADTQYFGPGTRLTVL.

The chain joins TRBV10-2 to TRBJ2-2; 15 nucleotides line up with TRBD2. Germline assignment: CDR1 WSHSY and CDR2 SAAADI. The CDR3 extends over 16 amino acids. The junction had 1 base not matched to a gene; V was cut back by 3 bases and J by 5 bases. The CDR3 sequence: CASSEGTSGRTGELFF. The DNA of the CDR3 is TGCGCCAGCAGTGAAGGGACTAGCGGGAGGACCGGGGAGCTGTTTTTT.

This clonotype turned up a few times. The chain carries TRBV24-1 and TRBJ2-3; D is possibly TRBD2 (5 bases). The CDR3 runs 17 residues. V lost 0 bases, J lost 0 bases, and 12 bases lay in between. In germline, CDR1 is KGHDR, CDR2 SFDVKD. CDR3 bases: TGTGCCACCAGTGATTTGCCAGCGGCCAAAAGCACAGATACGCAGTATTTT. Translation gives CATSDLPAAKSTDTQYF.

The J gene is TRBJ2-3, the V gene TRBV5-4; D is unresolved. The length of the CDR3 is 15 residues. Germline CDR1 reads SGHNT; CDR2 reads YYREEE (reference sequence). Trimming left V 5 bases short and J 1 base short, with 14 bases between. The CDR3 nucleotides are TGTGCCAGCAGTCCCCGGGCCCTAGGCACAGATACGCAGTATTTT. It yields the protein CASSPRALGTDTQYF.

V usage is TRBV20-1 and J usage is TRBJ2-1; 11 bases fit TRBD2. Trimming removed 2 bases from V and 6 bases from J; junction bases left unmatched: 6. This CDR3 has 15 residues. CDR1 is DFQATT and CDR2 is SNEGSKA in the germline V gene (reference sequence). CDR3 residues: CSARLLAGGRNEQFF. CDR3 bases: TGCAGTGCTAGACTTCTAGCGGGGGGACGCAATGAGCAGTTCTTC.